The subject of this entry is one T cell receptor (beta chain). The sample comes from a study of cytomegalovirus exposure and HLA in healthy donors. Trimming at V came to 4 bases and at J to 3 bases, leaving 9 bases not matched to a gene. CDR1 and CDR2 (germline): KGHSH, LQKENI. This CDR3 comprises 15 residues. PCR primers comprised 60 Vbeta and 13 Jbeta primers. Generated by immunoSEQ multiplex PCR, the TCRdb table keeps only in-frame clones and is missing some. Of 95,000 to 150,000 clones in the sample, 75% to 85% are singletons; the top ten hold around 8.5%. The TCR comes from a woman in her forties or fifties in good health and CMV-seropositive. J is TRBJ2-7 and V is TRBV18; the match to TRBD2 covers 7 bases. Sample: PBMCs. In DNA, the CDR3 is TGTGCCAGCTCACGGTCACGCGGGAGCAACTACGAGCAGTACTTC. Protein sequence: CASSRSRGSNYEQYF.